Below, 2 T cell receptor beta chains from the same sample are listed, as sequenced in a study of T-cell memory formation after mild COVID-19. TCRdb independently ran MiXCR on the 5' RACE reads; one entry per CDR3 protein. The repertoire consists of about 320,000 distinct CDR3 sequences, with around 15% occurring once and the leading ten covering 21%. The sequencing sample was made of PBMCs or a T cell subset sorted from them (not recorded which). Receptors originate from a man aged 18-30 years who had mild COVID-19 (a few samples of this study predate the infection). Cell type and time point are not known.

This rearrangement joins TRBV20-1 to TRBJ1-2, with D unresolved. This CDR3 spans 14 amino acids. Germline V gene lookup returns CDR1 DFQATT and CDR2 SNEGSKA (reference sequence). Trimming left V 0 bases short and J 8 bases short, with 16 bases between. The CDR3 loop reads CSARDQGGRGGYTF. CDR3 DNA sequence: TGCAGTGCTAGAGATCAAGGAGGCCGCGGGGGCTACACCTTC.

This clonotype was detected a few times. The J gene is TRBJ2-7, the V gene TRBV5-1, with D possibly being TRBD1 (6 bases). Germline CDR1 SGHRS, CDR2 YFSETQ. Deletions cut 1 base from V and 7 bases from J, with 24 bases between. The CDR3 has 17 amino acids. DNA for the CDR3: TGCGCCAGCAGCTTGAGAACCAGGGGAACCATAGGGTGGGAGCAGTACTTC. Translation: CASSLRTRGTIGWEQYF.